Listed here is a single T cell receptor (beta chain). What it recognizes is unknown. Described treatment: approximately 9-day PBMC culture with coronavirus spike peptide pools or control peptides (ViraFEST assay). The CDR3 is 13 residues long. V shed 4 bases and J shed 12 bases, with 16 bases lying between them. Germline CDR1 MDHEN, CDR2 SYDVKM. This record belongs to a study of vaccination and CD4 T cells after COVID-19. On the study more broadly: Overlapping SARS-CoV-2, HCoV-NL63, HCoV-OC43 and HCoV-229E spike peptides were used to stimulate cells.

With the Oncomine TCR Beta short-read assay, DNA from cultured CD4+ T cells was sequenced. Investigators isolated genomic DNA from cultured CD4+ T cells. TCRdb analysed the PCR reads with MiXCR anew, one entry per CDR3 protein. The repertoire holds some 19,000 distinct CDR3 sequences, with nearly 55% as singletons. The clonotype was recovered from a human donor who had recovered from COVID-19. The J gene is TRBJ2-1, the V gene TRBV28, with D uncertain. Source material: CD4+ T cells from blood, cultured in vitro. CDR3 sequence: CASSSLSLGRQFF. CDR3 nucleotide sequence: TGTGCCAGCAGTTCACTCTCGCTGGGCCGGCAGTTCTTC.